These 23 T cell receptor beta chains share one sample of origin, sequenced in a study of memory CD4+ T cells and cytomegalovirus serostatus. The data were produced by immunoSEQ multiplex PCR, yet TCRdb's version contains in-frame clones alone and is incomplete. The sample consists of about 100,000 clones, 80% of them appearing once. The sort gate was single viable CD3+CD4+CD8-CD45RO+ cells for memory CD4+ T cells. The sequenced sample consisted of memory CD4+ T cells from blood. All receptors come from an adult in good health and CMV-seropositive.

The chain joins TRBV18 to TRBJ2-3, with 7 bases that match TRBD1. The CDR3 is made up of 14 amino acids. The junction had 7 bases not matched to a gene; V was cut back by 8 bases and J by 2 bases. Germline V gives CDR1 KGHSH, CDR2 LQKENI. The CDR3 bases are TGTGCCAGCCTAGGACAGGAAAACACAGATACGCAGTATTTT. Its protein is CASLGQENTDTQYF.

This chain connects TRBV7-3 to TRBJ2-3; 10 nucleotides align to TRBD2. The ends lost 7 bases at V and 4 bases at J; junction bases unmatched: 5. CDR1 and CDR2 from the germline V gene are SGHTA and FQGTGA. The CDR3 is 14 amino acids. CDR3 residues: CASTPGLASDTQYF. Here the CDR3 DNA reads TGTGCCAGCACCCCGGGACTAGCGTCAGATACGCAGTATTTT.

The CDR3 nucleotides are TGTGCCAGCAGGGCGAACACTGAAGCTTTCTTT. Amino acid sequence: CASRANTEAFF. V and J are TRBV6-6 and TRBJ1-1; D ambiguous. Deletions cut 6 bases from V and 1 base from J, with 3 bases between. The CDR3 spans 11 residues. Germline V gene data show CDR1 as MNHNY and CDR2 as SVGAGI (reference sequence).

This rearrangement joins TRBV7-8 to TRBJ1-5; 8 nucleotides match TRBD1. V gave up 3 bases and J gave up 1 base; unmatched junction bases: 8. Germline V gene lookup returns CDR1 SGHVS and CDR2 FQNEAQ. The CDR3 loop spans 17 amino acids. DNA for the CDR3: TGTGCCAGCAGCTTGGCAGGGGGCTCTACAAGCAATCAGCCCCAGCATTTT. It yields the protein CASSLAGGSTSNQPQHF.

This clone was counted a single time. The CDR3 DNA reads as TGTGCCAGCAGTCCCCCGTTTGGCTCTGGAAACACCATATATTTT. It translates to CASSPPFGSGNTIYF. The chain uses TRBV28 and TRBJ1-3; D uncertain. V was pared by 5 bases and J by 0 bases, with 11 bases between. Germline V CDR1 and CDR2: MDHEN, SYDVKM. The CDR3 runs 15 residues.

The chain carries TRBV15 and TRBJ2-2; possible D gene TRBD1, 7 bases. The length of the CDR3 is 18 residues. CDR1 and CDR2 (germline): LNHNV, YYDKDF (reference sequence). V was cut by 0 bases and J by 5 bases, with 19 bases left in between. The CDR3 spells CATSRDPPHRGGTGELFF. The CDR3 nucleotides read TGTGCCACCAGCAGAGATCCCCCGCACAGGGGAGGTACCGGGGAGCTGTTTTTT.

The rearrangement joins TRBV28 to TRBJ1-4, with D maybe TRBD1 (5 bases). There are 16 residues in the CDR3. CDR1 is MDHEN and CDR2 is SYDVKM in the germline V gene. The ends were cut back, 7 bases at V and 4 bases at J, with 19 bases in the middle. CDR3 sequence (DNA): TGTGCCAGCACCCCCGGCGTCGGGGGTCATAATGAAAAACTGTTTTTT. This codes for CASTPGVGGHNEKLFF.

The chain carries TRBV6-5 and TRBJ1-1; perhaps TRBD1 as D (5 bases). V lost 10 bases to trimming and J lost 6 bases, with 18 bases between them. The germline CDR1 and CDR2 sequences are MNHEY and SVGAGI. The CDR3 is made up of 13 amino acids. The CDR3 DNA reads TGTGCCACTAACGCAGGGTTGGGAGCTGAAGCTTTCTTT. Protein product: CATNAGLGAEAFF.

Written as DNA, the CDR3 is TGTGCCAGCAGTCCTGCGAGCACAGATACGCAGTATTTT. Its protein is CASSPASTDTQYF. The chain carries TRBV28 and TRBJ2-3; D unresolved. V shed 5 bases and J shed 0 bases, with 6 bases lying between them. This CDR3 comprises 13 residues. The V gene's germline CDR1 is MDHEN and CDR2 SYDVKM.

This chain joins TRBV6-6 and TRBJ2-1; no clear D gene. The V gene's germline CDR1 is MNHNY and CDR2 SVGAGI (reference sequence). The ends were cut back, 7 bases at V and 3 bases at J, with 10 bases in the middle. This CDR3 is 13 amino acids long. The CDR3 sequence is CASTLGIYNEQFF. DNA of the CDR3: TGTGCCAGCACTTTAGGGATCTACAATGAGCAGTTCTTC.

The chain recombines TRBV6-6 with TRBJ2-1; D gene uncertain. Germline CDR1 and CDR2: MNHNY and SVGAGI (reference sequence). The CDR3 spans 13 residues. The ends were cut back, 8 bases at V and 10 bases at J, with 18 bases in the middle. The CDR3 loop is CASGSTMTREQFF. CDR3 DNA sequence: TGTGCCAGCGGATCCACTATGACGCGAGAGCAGTTCTTC.

This clone has more than one count but fewer than ten. V and J are TRBV2 and TRBJ1-1, with D perhaps matching TRBD1 (5 bases). V lost 3 bases and J lost 14, with 13 bases in between. The CDR3 totals 11 residues. Germline CDR1 SNHLY, CDR2 FYNNEI. The CDR3 spells CASSEWDGRFF. Here the CDR3 DNA reads TGTGCCAGCAGTGAGTGGGACGGACGGTTCTTT. The whole variable domain, remainder taken from reference TRBV2 and TRBJ1-1, is EPEVTQTPSHQVTQMGQEVILRCVPISNHLYFYWYRQILGQKVEFLVSFYNNEISEKSEIFDDQFSVERPDGSNFTLKIRSTKLEDSAMYFCASSEWDGRFFGQGTRLTVV.

The V gene is TRBV7-2, the J gene TRBJ1-2; D remains ambiguous. The V gene's germline CDR1 is SGHTA and CDR2 FQGNSA. This CDR3 has 15 amino acids. Between the trimmed V and J ends, which lost 1 base and 7 bases, there was a span of 16 bases. In DNA form, the CDR3 reads TGTGCCAGCAGCTTAGTGGCGTGGCAGTCGAGTGGCTACACCTTC. Amino acid sequence: CASSLVAWQSSGYTF.

The chain employs TRBV18 and TRBJ2-7; D is tentatively TRBD1 or TRBD2 (5 bases each). In germline, CDR1 is KGHSH, CDR2 LQKENI. The CDR3 is made up of 14 amino acids. The ends were cut back, 3 bases at V and 3 bases at J, with 12 bases in the middle. The CDR3 DNA is TGTGCCAGCTCACCGTGGGGGAACAGCTACGAGCAGTACTTC. Residues: CASSPWGNSYEQYF.

J is TRBJ1-5 and V is TRBV2, with D perhaps TRBD1 (5 bases). Trimming took 5 bases from V and 5 from J, leaving 13 bases between them. The CDR3 totals 14 residues. The germline V gene encodes CDR1 SNHLY and CDR2 FYNNEI. The CDR3 here is CASSFAGIYQPQHF. Here the CDR3 DNA reads TGTGCCAGCAGTTTTGCAGGGATCTATCAGCCCCAGCATTTT.

The V and J genes are TRBV27 and TRBJ1-1, with 7 bases fitting TRBD1. Germline-derived CDR1 and CDR2 are MNHEY and SMNVEV (reference sequence). With 0 bases clipped from V and 0 bases from J, the junction kept 1 base outside the gene matches. The CDR3 loop spans 15 amino acids. The CDR3 loop is CASSLSTGLNTEAFF. In DNA form, the CDR3 reads TGTGCCAGCAGTTTATCGACAGGGTTGAACACTGAAGCTTTCTTT.

The CDR3 protein is CASTRDSSYNEQFF. Written as DNA, the CDR3 is TGTGCCAGCACCCGGGACAGTTCCTACAATGAGCAGTTCTTC. The rearrangement links TRBV2 to TRBJ2-1; TRBD1 agrees at 7 bases. Looked up from germline, CDR1 is SNHLY and CDR2 is FYNNEI. The trim removed 7 bases at V and 1 base at J, leaving 4 bases unmatched. CDR3 length: 14 residues. Full variable domain (remainder filled in from reference TRBV2 and TRBJ2-1): EPEVTQTPSHQVTQMGQEVILRCVPISNHLYFYWYRQILGQKVEFLVSFYNNEISEKSEIFDDQFSVERPDGSNFTLKIRSTKLEDSAMYFCASTRDSSYNEQFFGPGTRLTVL.

The genes are TRBV7-2 and TRBJ1-5; maybe TRBD1 (5 bases). This CDR3 is built from 15 residues. CDR1 is SGHTA and CDR2 is FQGNSA in the germline V gene. The germline V and J ends were trimmed by 1 base and 2 bases, with 9 bases remaining between them. CDR3 in amino acids: CASSLDGGRNQPQHF. The DNA of the CDR3 is TGTGCCAGCAGCTTAGATGGGGGACGCAATCAGCCCCAGCATTTT.

This clone showed up just a few times. This sequence joins TRBV5-1 and TRBJ2-7, with 9 bases lining up with TRBD1. Losses at the gene ends were 0 bases for V and 6 bases for J; bases not matched to a gene: 4. The CDR3 is 14 residues long. Germline CDR1 SGHRS, CDR2 YFSETQ. CDR3 loop: CASSLAGQGFEQYF. The CDR3 DNA reads TGCGCCAGCAGCTTGGCAGGACAGGGGTTCGAGCAGTACTTC.

This clone appeared a few times. The chain combines TRBV5-1 with TRBJ1-2; D remains ambiguous. CDR1 is SGHRS and CDR2 is YFSETQ in the germline V gene. The CDR3 runs to 12 residues. Trimming cost V 5 bases and J 8 bases, with 13 bases left between them. The CDR3 coding sequence is TGCGCCAGCAGTGCGGACGTGAAGGGCTACACCTTC. It translates to CASSADVKGYTF.

This chain links TRBV10-2 with TRBJ2-7; D may match TRBD1 or TRBD2 (5 bases each). V was clipped by 5 bases and J by 3 bases, with 11 bases between them. The CDR3 is 13 amino acids. Germline V lookup: CDR1 WSHSY, CDR2 SAAADI. As DNA, the CDR3 is TGCGCCAGCAGTAGGGACCCCGTCTACGAGCAGTACTTC. This sequence encodes CASSRDPVYEQYF.

This chain links TRBV30 with TRBJ1-4; 7 bases agree with TRBD1. The V segment lost 0 bases and the J segment 10 bases; nucleotides outside the gene matches: 14. The CDR3 covers 16 residues. CDR1 GTSNPN and CDR2 SVGIG come from the germline V gene (reference sequence). CDR3 in amino acids: CAWSVRVPGQGGKLFF. The DNA for the CDR3 is TGTGCCTGGAGTGTACGGGTCCCCGGCCAGGGGGGAAAACTGTTTTTT. Using reference TRBV30 and TRBJ1-4 for the parts outside the CDR3, the full variable domain is SQTIHQWPATLVQPVGSPLSLECTVEGTSNPNLYWYRQAAGRGLQLLFYSVGIGQISSEVPQNLSASRPQDRQFILSSKKLLLSDSGFYLCAWSVRVPGQGGKLFFGSGTQLSVL.

This clone was seen more than once but under ten times. The chain is built from TRBV7-2 and TRBJ1-4; D gene ambiguous. Trimming left V 4 bases short and J 6 bases short, with 3 bases between. This CDR3 spans 11 amino acids. Germline CDR1 reads SGHTA; CDR2 reads FQGNSA. The CDR3 nucleotides are TGTGCCAGCAGCTCGGATGAAAAACTGTTTTTT. Translating gives CASSSDEKLFF.